This TCR beta chain was sequenced for a study of technical replicates of blood from a handful of donors. CDR1 and CDR2 from the germline V gene are LNHDA and SQIVND (reference sequence). Trimming took off 10 bases at V and 5 bases at J, with 17 bases between the two ends. This CDR3 region has 13 residues. Clones were read by immunoSEQ multiplex PCR, and TCRdb kept only the in-frame ones, dropping some. The table shows approximately 50,000 clones, with more than 95% occurring only once. The table lists this clone with a few counts. The source material was T cells isolated from PBMCs. The chain couples TRBV19 to TRBJ1-1; the D gene is possibly TRBD1 (6 bases). The clonotype comes from a human donor in good health. CDR3 sequence: CATRGEGWTEAFF. CDR3 coding DNA: TGTGCCACTAGGGGGGAGGGTTGGACTGAAGCTTTCTTT.